This record covers a single TCR beta chain. It has no known antigen specificity. No much larger clone exists at a distance of one base, and base qualities are not known. These data originate in a study of cytomegalovirus exposure and HLA in healthy donors (dated by TCRdb to about 2017). For context, the study as a whole: In an earlier analysis of approximately 500 of the donors, 276 Gb of sequence data and some 120 million unique TCR beta sequences from 180 million or so T cells were reported. To decide whether each TCR beta V gene segment behaved as functional or pseudogenic, an earlier analysis of over 500 of the donors relied on high-throughput TCR beta sequencing. Every discovery cohort repertoire had been produced on one sequencing platform. To predict cytomegalovirus infection status, the study combined high-throughput TCR immunosequencing, statistical association of individual TCRs with disease status, and machine learning. Approximately 300 gigabases of sequencing data and around 88 million unique TCR sequences made up an early release that covered around 640 HLA-typed donors. A later genetic analysis used genome-wide SNP genotypes for about three fifths of the 666 donors, treating that subset as a discovery cohort. Both class I and class II loci were covered by HLA typing, at four-digit resolution. A later analysis re-analyzed previously published TCR beta repertoires from approximately 700 donors and added high-resolution HLA genotyping to study TCR occurrence patterns. In addition to the first cohort of roughly 700 subjects, a separate validation cohort of 100 to 150 different subjects was used. Donor age, sex, ethnicity and CMV serostatus were compiled together with the repertoire data. Among roughly 400 genotyped donors of the cohort, an average of around 250,000 unique TCR beta nucleotide sequences was sequenced per donor, of which about 20% were non-productive. The genetic ancestry cluster associated with self-reported Caucasian donors included about four fifths of the approximately 430 genotyped donors. Rather than drawing on any new phenotypic data, the later analysis identified candidate immune exposures from TCR beta sequences and the way those sequences occurred across donors. The study was designed to test whether signatures of past pathogen exposure could be identified by cataloging public T cell receptors. The T cell repertoires of 700 or so subjects were profiled by immunosequencing and related to cytomegalovirus serostatus. The number of typed donors differed by locus: about 620-640 for A, B, C, DRB1 and DQB1; 522 for DQA1; about 600 for DPA1; and 400 to 480 for DPB1. Roughly five DR-DQ haplotypes were handled as single units for association and clustering because linkage in the cohort was strong.

The library was generated by the immunoSEQ multiplex PCR assay. For the multiplex PCR, a mixture combining 60 forward primers for TCR Vbeta segments and 13 reverse primers for TCR Jbeta segments was used. The CDR3 region of rearranged TCR beta genes was amplified from genomic DNA by a multiplex PCR assay. Amplified TCR beta libraries were sequenced as 87-base-pair reads on the Illumina HiSeq System. As for the original processing: In a later analysis, tens of millions of unique TCR beta chains were counted across the approximately 640 repertoires, and around 10 million of these chains were shared by at least two donors. To remove PCR and sequencing errors, raw reads were error-corrected and collapsed into unique sequences using a nearest-neighbor algorithm that merged closely related sequences. Alignment of CDR3 sequences to IMGT reference sequences was used to assign V, D and J gene segments. For a sequence to be retained, a match of at least six nucleotides was required to both a V gene segment and a J gene segment. Rearrangements were classified as productive when the CDR3 lacked stop codons and remained in frame with V and J, and all other rearrangements were classified as non-productive. CDR3 was defined by IMGT convention, running from the second conserved V-encoded cysteine to the conserved J-encoded phenylalanine. Sequences without an unambiguous match to a single V gene segment were excluded from the earlier analysis of almost 600 of the donors. In an earlier analysis of some 590 of the donors, a V segment was called functional when productive rearrangements were above 56.7%, and segregating when the standard deviation between donors exceeded 5%. A statistical classification framework was built to diagnose cytomegalovirus status from the catalog of TCR beta chain sequences. In a later analysis, TCR nucleotide sequences were compared against IMGT/GENE-DB human TR gene sequences so that V and J genes could be assigned. The TCRdist pipeline was used in a later analysis to assign CDR3 sequences and most-parsimonious VDJ recombination scenarios. A later analysis defined each TCR beta chain by its CDR3 amino acid sequence plus V-gene family, and excluded reads lacking a unique V-gene family. To address suspected cross-contamination and a sequencing artifact, a later analysis removed approximately 600 highly shared, low-generation-probability nucleotide sequences. For each public chain, a later analysis derived a clonal expansion index from normalized ranks of inferred template counts within each repertoire. In a later analysis, generation probabilities were computed using a VDJ recombination model fitted to out-of-frame rearrangements, and the results were checked against IGoR. In a later analysis, hypergeometric tests were used to score TCR-TCR, TCR-HLA and TCR-CMV co-occurrence, with a repertoire-size bias correction applied to TCR pairs. To estimate false discovery rates, a later analysis permuted the HLA or CMV assignments 20 times. In a later analysis, co-occurring TCRs were grouped using DBSCAN, and TCRdist sequence similarity was added for clustering within HLA-allele-positive subsets. Repertoires with fewer than 30,000 or more than 120,000 public chains, plus five repertoires with anomalous nucleotide sharing, were excluded from co-occurrence clustering. The immuneACCESS repertoire file appears here via TCRdb, limited to in-frame rearrangements. These files lack a portion of the clones; in checked studies, under half of the deficit traces to unresolved V genes, and the cause of the others is not known. V and J calls and clone size are given by that table; D and trimming were obtained from the DNA. The sample table shows some 150,000 clones, and roughly 80% are seen once. The ten largest make up roughly 4.2% of the sample.

The cohort comprised 670 or so healthy bone marrow donors. All cohort members were sampled while nominally healthy, although unrecorded immune exposures were likely present. The donor tested CMV seronegative and was one of the 352 seronegative cohort members. A peripheral blood sample was provided by each donor, and peripheral blood mononuclear cells were used for TCR beta sequencing. Genomic DNA was extracted from the blood cell samples with the Qiagen DNeasy Blood Extraction Kit. The full study reports these points: Several of the top co-occurrence clusters appeared to be linked to parvovirus B19, influenza, CMV and Epstein-Barr virus, according to a later analysis. At a false discovery rate of 0.05, a later analysis linked some 18,000 TCR beta sequences to specific HLA alleles. Across donors, most TCR sequences were observed very rarely, whereas some public TCRs were present in many individuals. According to a later genetic analysis, donors in an Asian-associated ancestry cluster had fewer N-insertions in productive TCRs than the roughly 700-donor mean. Only TCR beta chains were sequenced in this cohort, and the absence of alpha or paired-chain data limited detectable features. Linkage disequilibrium might explain the correlated functional status among segregating V segments, but an unknown experimental factor could not be excluded. According to a later analysis, TCR association rates differed among HLA loci, with DRB1 alleles showing the most associated TCRs and HLA-C alleles showing the fewest. Because some donors lacked HLA typing at each locus, the association tests relied only on the typed subset. A later analysis found that HLA-associated TCR beta chains were more clonally expanded and had lower generation probabilities than equally common non-associated chains. The presence/absence analyses assumed that sequencing depth was roughly uniform across donors, and that assumption may not be true. The only immune exposure information available for the cohort was CMV serostatus. According to a later analysis, most CMV-associated TCR beta chains appeared to be HLA-restricted, and the HLA associations seemed to be driven largely by CMV exposure. In both the original and validation cohorts, the classifier was reported to diagnose cytomegalovirus status with high specificity and sensitivity. A further reported finding was that TCR beta sequences accurately predicted the HLA-A and HLA-B alleles for most subjects in the first cohort. An earlier analysis of roughly 570 of the donors showed that most TCR beta V segments appeared in productive rearrangements either about 87% or about 30% of the time, which broadly matched IMGT annotations. Three of the identified cytomegalovirus-associated TCR beta chains were confirmed in vitro to be specific for cytomegalovirus antigens. A total of 150 to 200 TCR beta chains were listed by the study as associated with cytomegalovirus. Because counts were too low, around 17 rarely observed V segments, including chromosome 9 orphons, were left out of the earlier analysis of 500 to 750 of the donors. A group of highly shared sequence variants was considered likely to be a technical artifact of the sequencing pipeline. V-gene and J-gene trimming of TCR beta chains was associated with a missense DCLRE1C variant in a later genetic analysis, and the association was replicated in an independent cohort. Strong co-occurrence of HLA alleles, especially DR and DQ, made assigning TCR associations to individual alleles difficult. The authors suggested that the approach could potentially be extended to other disease states and immunological phenotypes.

The sequenced sample consisted of PBMCs. The TCR comes from a man in his forties in good health and CMV-seronegative.

CDR3 region: CALLTVPLRNTIYF. Here is the DNA: TGTGCCTTATTGACAGTTCCCCTCAGAAACACCATATATTTT. The chain couples TRBV10-3 to TRBJ1-3; the D gene is possibly TRBD1, with 5 bases matching. V and J lose 11 bases and 5 bases, and a span of 19 bases separates them. The CDR3 starts with the cysteine, ends with the phenylalanine, and has 14 residues. CDR3 DNA is the only sequence kept; it has 42 bases, read in frame from the first base. Taken from the germline V gene, the CDR1 and CDR2 loops are ENHRY and SYGVKD.